This passage covers 31 T cell receptor beta chains from one sample sequenced in a study of HIV-infected patients and healthy controls. Reverse transcription used 500 to 550 ng RNA and constant-region primers for alpha and beta. Alpha and beta chain libraries were made separately by chain-specific third strand synthesis with multiplexing indices. Via MiXCR, TCRdb re-called the 5' RACE reads, giving one row per CDR3 protein. The sample consists of about 10,000 distinct CDR3 sequences, approximately 5.2% of them appearing once. The repertoire came from unfractionated whole blood and reflected all unsorted peripheral T cells. This sample comprised blood, obtained before antiretroviral therapy. The receptors originated from an adult with HIV infection.

In this sample, this clonotype turned up many times. The chain couples TRBV29-1 to TRBJ2-1; D is unclear. Germline assignment: CDR1 SQVTM and CDR2 ANQGSEA. The CDR3 has 13 amino acids. Between the trimmed V and J ends, which lost 0 bases and 7 bases, there was a span of 10 bases. In nucleotides, the CDR3 is TGCAGCGTTGAAGATCATTGGGGAAATGAGCAGTTCTTC. Amino acids: CSVEDHWGNEQFF.

This clonotype was observed a handful of times. V gene TRBV7-9 combines with J gene TRBJ1-2; no clear D. V lost 7 bases to trimming and J lost 4 bases, with 16 bases between them. Germline CDR1 is SEHNR and CDR2 is FQNEAQ (reference sequence). This CDR3 is built from 14 residues. CDR3 sequence: CASNAGSYSYGYTF. CDR3 DNA: TGTGCCAGCAATGCGGGCAGTTACTCCTATGGCTACACCTTC.

This clonotype was detected ten times or more. This chain joins TRBV20-1 and TRBJ1-1; D ambiguous. Trimming cost V 1 base and J 0 bases, with 0 bases left between them. The germline V gene has CDR1 DFQATT and CDR2 SNEGSKA (reference sequence). The CDR3 extends over 11 amino acids. The CDR3 bases are TGCAGTGCTAGAGTGAACACTGAAGCTTTCTTT. This codes for CSARVNTEAFF.

There are many counts of this clonotype. This chain links TRBV9 with TRBJ1-1, with TRBD1 matching 11 bases. V lost 0 bases to trimming and J lost 8 bases; unmatched junction nucleotides: 6. Germline CDR1 SGDLS, CDR2 YYNGEE. The CDR3 is 15 amino acids. CDR3 coding DNA: TGTGCCAGCAGCGTAGTGAGTTGGACAGGGGGCGAAGCTTTCTTT. Translation: CASSVVSWTGGEAFF.

This clonotype showed up many times. The chain employs TRBV4-1 and TRBJ2-2, with D perhaps matching TRBD1 (5 bases). CDR3 size: 19 residues. V was pared by 2 bases and J by 4 bases, with 23 bases between. CDR1 and CDR2 from the germline V gene are MGHRA and YSYEKL. CDR3 residues: CASSQLQESNKIFTGELFF. The CDR3 DNA reads TGCGCCAGCAGCCAACTACAGGAATCCAACAAAATTTTCACCGGGGAGCTGTTTTTT.

This clonotype is categorized as medium-sized. The chain carries TRBV6-1 and TRBJ2-2; TRBD1 aligns across 9 bases. Germline V gene sequence: CDR1 MNHNS, CDR2 SASEGT. This CDR3 spans 17 amino acids. Trimming took 3 bases from V and 4 from J; bases not matched to a gene: 9. The CDR3 DNA sequence: TGTGCCAGCAGTGATGGACAGGGGATTAGTGGCACCGGGGAGCTGTTTTTT. Translated: CASSDGQGISGTGELFF.

This clonotype is medium-sized in the sample. The V gene is TRBV6-1, the J gene TRBJ2-4; TRBD1 or TRBD2 may be the D gene (5 bases each). The CDR3 is 15 amino acids. Trimming took off 4 bases at V and 7 bases at J, with 17 bases between the two ends. Germline CDR1 MNHNS, CDR2 SASEGT. The CDR3 here is CASSGGIGTANIQYF. As DNA, the CDR3 is TGTGCCAGCAGTGGGGGTATAGGGACGGCGAACATTCAGTACTTC.

In this sample, this clonotype turned up many times. The rearrangement links TRBV7-9 to TRBJ2-3, with D perhaps matching TRBD1 or TRBD2 (5 bases each). Trimming removed 5 bases from V and 7 bases from J, with 13 bases in between. The V gene's germline CDR1 is SEHNR and CDR2 FQNEAQ (reference sequence). The CDR3 consists of 13 residues. The CDR3 sequence is CASSLGGQNTQYF. The CDR3 coding sequence is TGTGCCAGCAGCCTCGGAGGACAAAATACGCAGTATTTT. Drawing the rest from reference TRBV7-9 and TRBJ2-3, the complete variable domain is DTGVSQNPRHKITKRGQNVTFRCDPISEHNRLYWYRQTLGQGPEFLTYFQNEAQLEKSRLLSDRFSAERPKGSFSTLEIQRTEQGDSAMYLCASSLGGQNTQYFGPGTRLTVL.

This clonotype ranks as medium-sized. The chain uses TRBV7-9 and TRBJ1-1; D unclear. The germline CDR1 and CDR2 sequences are SEHNR and FQNEAQ (reference sequence). This CDR3 has 16 residues. The V end was cut by 3 bases, the J end by 4 bases, with 18 bases between. The CDR3 DNA reads as TGTGCCAGCAGCTTTCTTCCTTCGAATACGCCCACTGAAGCTTTCTTT. Translated: CASSFLPSNTPTEAFF. The whole variable domain, filled in from reference TRBV7-9 and TRBJ1-1, reads DTGVSQNPRHKITKRGQNVTFRCDPISEHNRLYWYRQTLGQGPEFLTYFQNEAQLEKSRLLSDRFSAERPKGSFSTLEIQRTEQGDSAMYLCASSFLPSNTPTEAFFGQGTRLTVV.

This clonotype was recorded at least ten times. The gene calls are TRBV5-5 and TRBJ2-2; 9 nucleotides line up with TRBD2. CDR1 is SGHKS, CDR2 YYEKEE, per germline (reference sequence). The length of the CDR3 is 16 residues. V was pared by 4 bases and J by 3 bases, with 7 bases of the junction left unmatched. In nucleotides, the CDR3 is TGTGCCAGCAGCCTCCCCAGCGGGGGGTACACCGGGGAGCTGTTTTTT. Translation gives CASSLPSGGYTGELFF.

Ten or more counts support this clonotype. One junction end does not reproduce the germline sequence, and a read error may be involved. The CDR3 here is CASSLAGALGLAGDQF. The CDR3 nucleotides read TGTGCCAGCAGCTTAGCTGGGGCTCTAGGACTAGCGGGAGACCAGTTC. The rearrangement uses TRBV11-2 and TRBJ2-1, with 13 bases identical to TRBD2. The CDR3 extends over 16 amino acids. Per germline, CDR1 SGHAT and CDR2 FQNNGV.

This clonotype was seen many times. The chain links TRBV7-9 to TRBJ1-1; a weak D match, TRBD1 (5 bases). V lost 3 bases to trimming and J lost 0 bases, with 11 bases between them. Germline loops: CDR1 SEHNR, CDR2 FQNEAQ (reference sequence). CDR3 length equals 15 residues. Written as DNA, the CDR3 is TGTGCCAGCAGCTTCTTACAGGTCATGAACACTGAAGCTTTCTTT. Amino acid sequence: CASSFLQVMNTEAFF.

This clonotype was seen only a few times. This chain joins TRBV7-9 and TRBJ2-7; either TRBD1 or TRBD2 may fit D (6 bases each). V lost 5 bases, J lost 4 bases, and 21 bases lay in between. The CDR3 has 16 residues. In germline, CDR1 is SEHNR, CDR2 FQNEAQ (reference sequence). The CDR3 DNA reads as TGTGCCAGCAGCCGTGCAGGAGGGGGACATCCGTACGAGCAGTACTTC. Residues: CASSRAGGGHPYEQYF.

This clonotype was found many times. The rearrangement links TRBV19 to TRBJ2-1; D is ambiguous. V lost 4 bases, J lost 7 bases, and 14 bases lay in between. CDR1 is LNHDA, CDR2 SQIVND, per germline (reference sequence). The CDR3 length is 14 residues. CDR3 coding DNA: TGTGCCAGTAGTAAAGGGTGGATAGAGAATGAGCAGTTCTTC. This encodes CASSKGWIENEQFF.

The genes are TRBV28 and TRBJ2-7; D is uncertain. Trimming took 2 bases from V and 3 from J, leaving 11 bases between them. The CDR3 totals 14 residues. Germline CDR1 reads MDHEN; CDR2 reads SYDVKM. This CDR3 reads CASSLRLTIYEQYF. CDR3 coding DNA: TGTGCCAGCAGTTTAAGACTTACGATCTACGAGCAGTACTTC.

This clonotype was seen ten or more times. The V call is TRBV30, the J call TRBJ2-2; D may be TRBD1 or TRBD2 (5 bases each). Germline assignment: CDR1 GTSNPN and CDR2 SVGIG (reference sequence). Trimming left V 8 bases short and J 3 bases short, with 19 bases between. The CDR3 is made up of 15 amino acids. In nucleotides, the CDR3 is TGTGCCGGAACGGGGCCTTTCACCGACACCGGGGAGCTGTTTTTT. Translated, it gives CAGTGPFTDTGELFF.

This clonotype was recorded many times. The chain uses TRBV4-1 and TRBJ2-2, with TRBD2 matching over 7 bases. Germline values: CDR1 MGHRA, CDR2 YSYEKL. CDR3 length: 16 amino acids. The V gene end was trimmed by 0 bases and the J gene end by 6 bases; junction bases not matched to a gene: 7. The CDR3: CASSQESGIGSGELFF. CDR3 nucleotide sequence: TGCGCCAGCAGCCAAGAAAGCGGGATAGGATCCGGGGAGCTGTTTTTT.

This clonotype was observed at least ten times. This sequence joins TRBV11-2 and TRBJ2-1; tentative D call: TRBD2 (5 bases). The ends were cut back, 0 bases at V and 7 bases at J, with 10 bases in the middle. Germline CDR1 reads SGHAT; CDR2 reads FQNNGV. This CDR3 has 14 residues. CDR3: CASSLESGSNEQFF. The CDR3 DNA reads as TGTGCCAGCAGCTTAGAATCGGGGTCGAATGAGCAGTTCTTC.

This clonotype is medium-sized in the sample. The genes are TRBV4-2 and TRBJ2-1; TRBD1 is a possible D gene (8 bases). V dropped 3 bases and J dropped 6 bases, with 21 bases sitting between them. The CDR3 extends over 17 amino acids. Per germline, CDR1 LGHNA and CDR2 YNFKEQ. The CDR3 region has the DNA TGTGCCAGCAGCCACCCACAGGGGGTCGGGACTACCAATGAGCAGTTCTTC. Translating gives CASSHPQGVGTTNEQFF.

This clonotype was recorded at least ten times. The V call is TRBV7-8, the J call TRBJ1-5, with TRBD1 matching 8 bases. CDR3 size: 14 residues. The V gene end was trimmed by 1 base and the J gene end by 5 bases; junction bases not matched to a gene: 1. Germline lookup yields CDR1 SGHVS and CDR2 FQNEAQ. CDR3 region: CASSLGTGYQPQHF. The CDR3, as DNA: TGTGCCAGCAGCTTAGGGACAGGGTATCAGCCCCAGCATTTT.

This clonotype rates as medium-sized. The rearrangement uses TRBV11-2 and TRBJ2-3, with D possibly matching TRBD2 (6 bases). Trimming left V 2 bases short and J 2 bases short, with 11 bases between. The CDR3 is 15 amino acids. Germline lookup yields CDR1 SGHAT and CDR2 FQNNGV. In DNA, the CDR3 is TGTGCCAGCAGCTTAATCCCGGGAGCCACAGATACGCAGTATTTT. Protein product: CASSLIPGATDTQYF.

This clonotype came up many times. The chain joins TRBV5-1 to TRBJ2-7; either TRBD1 or TRBD2 may fit D (6 bases each). Trimming left V 1 base short and J 0 bases short, with 11 bases between. The V gene's germline CDR1 is SGHRS and CDR2 YFSETQ. The CDR3 has 15 residues. CDR3: CASSLQTGASYEQYF. For the CDR3, the DNA is TGCGCCAGCAGCTTGCAAACGGGGGCCTCCTACGAGCAGTACTTC.

In its sample, this clonotype was seen many times. The chain recombines TRBV20-1 with TRBJ2-1, with D maybe TRBD2 (6 bases). Germline V gene lookup returns CDR1 DFQATT and CDR2 SNEGSKA (reference sequence). Trimming took off 0 bases at V and 5 bases at J, with 11 bases between the two ends. The CDR3 has 14 amino acids. The chain's CDR3 is CSARDWGDDNEQFF. CDR3 nucleotides: TGCAGTGCTAGAGATTGGGGGGATGACAATGAGCAGTTCTTC.

Judged by abundance, this clonotype is medium-sized. V usage is TRBV7-9 and J usage is TRBJ1-2; D gene unclear. From germline, CDR1 is SEHNR and CDR2 FQNEAQ (reference sequence). V gave up 2 bases and J gave up 2 bases, with 6 bases separating them. There are 13 residues in the CDR3. The CDR3 nucleotides read TGTGCCAGCAGCTTACCCCTAAACTATGGCTACACCTTC. This gives the protein CASSLPLNYGYTF.

In regard to this clonotype: The junction and the germline gene differ at one end; a read error may be behind it. The chain has TRBV7-7 and TRBJ1-3, with D unresolved. The CDR3 has 14 amino acids. Germline CDR1 is SSHAT and CDR2 is FNYEAQ (reference sequence). This CDR3 is CASSAGPGGNTIYF. CDR3 DNA sequence: TGTGCTAGCAGCGCCGGGCCGGGTGGAAACACCATATATTTT.

This clonotype was seen many times. J is TRBJ1-1 and V is TRBV12-3 or TRBV12-4; D unresolved. The ends were cut back, 4 bases at V and 0 bases at J, with 9 bases in the middle. The CDR3 is 14 amino acids. The CDR3 DNA sequence: TGTGCCAGCAGTTATGCGGGAATGAACACTGAAGCTTTCTTT. The encoded protein is CASSYAGMNTEAFF.

This clonotype was seen many times. This chain connects TRBV6-1 to TRBJ2-2; D gene ambiguous. V lost 6 bases and J lost 0, with 8 bases in between. This CDR3 comprises 14 residues. Germline values: CDR1 MNHNS, CDR2 SASEGT. The CDR3 is CASRTSANTGELFF. The CDR3 bases are TGTGCCAGCAGAACCAGCGCGAACACCGGGGAGCTGTTTTTT.

In its sample, this clonotype ranks as medium-sized. The genes are TRBV11-2 and TRBJ2-5, with 8 positions matching TRBD2. Germline assignment: CDR1 SGHAT and CDR2 FQNNGV. J lost 5 bases, V lost 5 bases, and 4 bases had no gene match. The CDR3 contains 13 residues. CDR3 region: CASSKKREETQYF. The DNA of the CDR3 is TGTGCCAGCAGCAAAAAGCGGGAGGAGACCCAGTACTTC.

In this sample, this clonotype turned up many times. The chain carries TRBV6-6 and TRBJ2-2, with TRBD1 as a possible D gene (5 bases). Per germline, CDR1 MNHNY and CDR2 SVGAGI (reference sequence). V lost 0 bases, J lost 5 bases, and 7 bases lay in between. The CDR3 spans 14 residues. The CDR3 sequence: CASSYSRQTGELFF. CDR3 sequence (DNA): TGTGCCAGCAGTTACTCGCGACAGACCGGGGAGCTGTTTTTT.

This sequence joins TRBV30 and TRBJ2-3; the D gene could be TRBD1 or TRBD2 (6 bases each). Per the germline V gene, CDR1 is GTSNPN and CDR2 is SVGIG (reference sequence). The CDR3 is 11 amino acids. Trimming removed 1 base at V and 11 bases at J, with 10 bases between. In DNA form, the CDR3 reads TGTGCCTGGAGTGAGGGGGGCAGGCAGTATTTT. It specifies CAWSEGGRQYF.

In this sample, this clonotype is medium-sized. This sequence joins TRBV7-6 and TRBJ2-1; tentatively, D is TRBD2 (6 bases). CDR1 is SGHVS and CDR2 is FNYEAQ in the germline V gene. Trimming cost V 2 bases and J 4 bases, with 6 bases left between them. CDR3 size: 13 residues. The CDR3 nucleotides read TGTGCCAGCAGCTTAAGCGGGTACAATGAGCAGTTCTTC. Amino acids: CASSLSGYNEQFF.